Listed here is a single T cell receptor (beta chain). This could be a read error, since a much larger clone is one nucleotide away. The CDR3 runs to 14 residues. Germline assignment: CDR1 SGHNT and CDR2 YYREEE (reference sequence). Unsorted whole blood yielded the blood RNA, and germline DNA was also extracted. Synthesis of TCR beta cDNA was carried out from 500 ng total RNA with a constant-region primer. It was through three nested multiplex PCR rounds of slightly modified ARM-PCR that TCR beta libraries arose. It was with TRBV1-TRBV30 forward primers and a C-beta reverse primer that the first two PCR rounds were run, at roughly 9 cycles each. TCRdb reprocessed the multiplex PCR reads via MiXCR and lists one record per CDR3 protein. The table shows 330,000 or so distinct CDR3 sequences, with almost 65% occurring only once. The source of the sample is a study of tumor-infiltrating lymphocytes in primary liver carcinoma.

The rearrangement links TRBV5-4 to TRBJ2-5, with TRBD2 as a possible D gene (5 bases). The receptor was isolated from a middle-aged man with primary liver carcinoma and hepatitis B virus infection. The sequenced sample consisted of peripheral blood. CDR3: CASSLLGAEEAQYF. The CDR3 DNA follows: TGTGCCAGCAGCTTGTTGGGAGCGGAAGAGGCCCAGTACTTC.